What follows are 16 T cell receptor beta chains derived from one specimen sequenced in a study of blood T cell repertoires in COVID-19 (dated by TCRdb to 2020 to 2021). Library generation was performed with the immunoSEQ multiplex PCR assay. Drawn from immuneACCESS, this table holds only the in-frame rearrangements with V and J called that TCRdb kept. Clones are partly lost; checked studies trace under half to an unresolved V gene and leave the rest unexplained. In all, the sample holds some 35,000 clones, and more than 75% of those were seen once. Jointly, the top ten make up 40% to 50% of the sample. The sequenced sample consisted of peripheral blood. The source of these receptors is a man older than 75 with active or convalescent COVID-19.

This clone was counted at least ten times. This rearrangement joins TRBV4-3 to TRBJ2-1; 9 bases agree with TRBD2. The germline V gene encodes CDR1 LGHNA and CDR2 YSLEER. Losses at the gene ends were 1 base for V and 4 bases for J; bases not matched to a gene: 5. This CDR3 is 16 amino acids long. The DNA of the CDR3 is TGCGCCAGCAGCCAAGCTGGGACTAGCTCATACAATGAGCAGTTCTTC. Amino acid sequence: CASSQAGTSSYNEQFF.

This chain connects TRBV28 to TRBJ2-1, with D perhaps matching TRBD2 (7 bases). This CDR3 region has 15 residues. V gave up 7 bases and J gave up 7 bases, with 20 bases separating them. Germline V gives CDR1 MDHEN, CDR2 SYDVKM. The CDR3 loop is CASIERGGRSNEQFF. For the CDR3, the DNA is TGTGCCAGCATAGAGAGGGGGGGGCGGTCAAATGAGCAGTTCTTC.

This sequence joins TRBV27 and TRBJ1-4; maybe TRBD1 (5 bases). The germline gives CDR1 MNHEY, CDR2 SMNVEV (reference sequence). The CDR3 consists of 16 residues. Trimming removed 5 bases from V and 4 bases from J, with 17 bases in between. CDR3 coding DNA: TGTGCCAGCAGTCAGGGCGAGGGACTTTATAATGAAAAACTGTTTTTT. This encodes CASSQGEGLYNEKLFF.

V gene TRBV10-3 combines with J gene TRBJ2-1, with TRBD2 as a possible D gene (5 bases). This CDR3 has 15 amino acids. Germline V gives CDR1 ENHRY, CDR2 SYGVKD. V dropped 0 bases and J dropped 8 bases, with 14 bases sitting between them. This chain's CDR3 is CAISESDSGGYEQFF. CDR3 DNA sequence: TGTGCCATCAGTGAGTCCGACTCTGGAGGATATGAGCAGTTCTTC.

The chain couples TRBV6-5 to TRBJ2-1, with D uncertain. Germline CDR1 is MNHEY and CDR2 is SVGAGI. The CDR3 contains 11 residues. V lost 1 base, J lost 10 bases, and 5 bases lay in between. CDR3 amino acids: CASSYLEEQFF. In DNA form, the CDR3 reads TGTGCCAGCAGTTACTTGGAGGAGCAGTTCTTC.

This clone is a singleton in its sample. The J gene is TRBJ1-1, the V gene TRBV28; D may be TRBD1 (5 bases). V lost 3 bases and J 3 bases, leaving 8 bases between the germline ends. The length of the CDR3 is 13 residues. Germline values: CDR1 MDHEN, CDR2 SYDVKM. CDR3 coding DNA: TGTGCCAGCAGTTTTGCGGGGGACACTGAAGCTTTCTTT. Residues: CASSFAGDTEAFF.

The chain links TRBV6-5 to TRBJ1-4; 7 bases match TRBD1. CDR3 length equals 15 residues. The germline CDR1 and CDR2 sequences are MNHEY and SVGAGI. V lost 7 bases and J lost 7; bases outside the gene matches: 12. The CDR3 nucleotides read TGTGCCAGCACCCGATTACAGGGGCCGGTTGAAAAACTGTTTTTT. Encoded protein: CASTRLQGPVEKLFF.

V gene TRBV7-2 combines with J gene TRBJ2-7, with 11 nucleotides matching TRBD1. Germline V gene lookup returns CDR1 SGHTA and CDR2 FQGNSA. The CDR3 has 17 amino acids. Trimming cost V 4 bases and J 4 bases; bases outside gene matches: 12. In DNA, the CDR3 is TGTGCCAGCAGCTCCACGGGTCGGGACAGGGGGTTGTACGAGCAGTACTTC. Its protein is CASSSTGRDRGLYEQYF.

In this sample, this clone turned up once. The chain carries TRBV5-1 and TRBJ1-2; 9 bases align to TRBD1. V was clipped by 1 base and J by 4 bases; unmatched bases: 5. The CDR3 spans 15 residues. CDR1 and CDR2 (germline): SGHRS, YFSETQ. CDR3 bases: TGCGCCAGCAGCTTGCAAGGACAGGGGTCCTATGGCTACACCTTC. This sequence encodes CASSLQGQGSYGYTF.

V is TRBV5-6 and J is TRBJ1-1; 7 nucleotides align to TRBD1. This CDR3 region has 13 residues. Germline V lookup: CDR1 SGHDT, CDR2 YYEEEE. The CDR3 sequence is CATQGQGEAEAFF. The CDR3 DNA sequence: TGTGCTACACAGGGCCAGGGGGAGGCTGAAGCTTTCTTT.

The chain is built from TRBV7-2 and TRBJ2-1; D uncertain. Germline V gene sequence: CDR1 SGHTA, CDR2 FQGNSA. The CDR3 is 14 amino acids. V shed 4 bases and J shed 9 bases, with 16 bases lying between them. The CDR3 loop is CASSSINPGREQFF. For the CDR3, the DNA is TGTGCCAGCAGCTCCATAAACCCGGGTCGTGAGCAGTTCTTC.

This chain joins TRBV3-1 (or the pseudogene TRBV3-2) and TRBJ2-5; D gene unclear. Germline loops: CDR1 LGHDT, CDR2 YNNKEL (reference sequence). Trimming shortened V by 1 base and J by 5 bases, and 5 bases separated the two germline ends. The CDR3 runs 12 residues. CDR3: CASSQVRETQYF. DNA of the CDR3: TGTGCCAGCAGCCAAGTGCGGGAGACCCAGTACTTC.

This chain uses TRBV4-3 with TRBJ2-7; TRBD1 agrees at 9 bases. With 1 base clipped from V and 5 bases from J, the junction kept 9 bases outside the gene matches. CDR3 length: 16 amino acids. CDR1 LGHNA and CDR2 YSLEER come from the germline V gene. The CDR3 protein is CASSQVGGQGFNEQYF. The CDR3 DNA reads as TGCGCCAGCAGCCAAGTAGGGGGACAGGGTTTCAACGAGCAGTACTTC.

The CDR3 region is CASSSGLAGASEQYF. In DNA form, the CDR3 reads TGTGCCAGCAGCTCCGGACTAGCGGGAGCGAGCGAGCAGTACTTC. The chain employs TRBV7-3 and TRBJ2-7, with 13 bases aligning to TRBD2. This CDR3 region has 15 residues. CDR1 is SGHTA, CDR2 FQGTGA, per germline. J lost 6 bases, V lost 4 bases, and 6 bases had no gene match.

In the case of this clone: Other DNA sequences from this sample encode an identical CDR3 as well. Here the CDR3 DNA reads TGTGCCAGCAGGACAGGGGGGTACGAGCAGTACTTC. This encodes CASRTGGYEQYF. This chain connects TRBV2 to TRBJ2-7; TRBD1 matches at 9 bases. Unmatched junction bases numbered 1, after V lost 6 bases and J lost 4 bases. The germline CDR1 and CDR2 sequences are SNHLY and FYNNEI. The CDR3 extends over 12 amino acids.

This chain uses TRBV18 with TRBJ2-7, with 7 bases that match TRBD1. Looked up from germline, CDR1 is KGHSH and CDR2 is LQKENI. V lost 3 bases and J lost 0; bases outside the gene matches: 2. The CDR3 is 14 amino acids. The CDR3 protein is CASSPGQPSYEQYF. Written as DNA, the CDR3 is TGTGCCAGCTCACCGGGACAGCCCTCCTACGAGCAGTACTTC.